Listed below are T cell receptor beta chains from one sample, sequenced in a study of cytomegalovirus exposure and HLA in healthy donors. This table comes from immunoSEQ multiplex PCR, and its TCRdb copy is limited to in-frame clones, with some not included. This listing includes around 210,000 clones. Sequences were obtained from PBMCs. The source of these receptors is a girl aged 2 to 10 in good health and CMV-seropositive. The CDR3 runs from the conserved cysteine through the conserved F or W.

j_call v_call cdr3_aa
TRBJ2-1 TRBV29-1 CSVEMRGSLYNEQFF
TRBJ2-7 TRBV5-1 CASSLVAGGPQEQYF
TRBJ1-2 TRBV11-2 CASSPPLSEGGSGYTF
TRBJ2-1 TRBV27 CASSLRLGGLGEQFF
TRBJ2-7 TRBV5-4 CASSLPGQGVNEQYF
TRBJ1-2 TRBV6-6 CASSYGAADREGYTF
TRBJ1-1 TRBV14 CASSRQGTTEAFF
TRBJ2-7 TRBV2 CASTIRTSGSYEQYF
TRBJ2-5 TRBV29-1 CSVAEISQETQYF
TRBJ2-7 TRBV28 CASSLPSGVSYEQYF
TRBJ2-6 TRBV27 CASSIRSGANVLTF
TRBJ1-6 TRBV2 CASSARQGNSPLHF
TRBJ2-1 TRBV7-2 CASSPPSARNEQFF
TRBJ2-7 TRBV6-5 CASSYRSSYEQYF
TRBJ1-2 TRBV10-3 CAISPGGIYGYTF
TRBJ1-1 TRBV10-2 CASSDGGAPGFSEAFF
TRBJ2-7 TRBV7-6 CASSLGGGFAYEQYF
TRBJ1-1 TRBV5-1 CASSSDRMNTEAFF
TRBJ2-5 TRBV4-1 CASSQEGQGVGEQETQYF
TRBJ2-1 TRBV5-1 CASSFLAGDLNEQFF
TRBJ1-2 TRBV27 CASSPHQAGGGGYTF
TRBJ2-7 TRBV10-1 CASTIGLAGGYYEQYF
TRBJ1-3 TRBV5-5 CASSPRPGGNTIYF